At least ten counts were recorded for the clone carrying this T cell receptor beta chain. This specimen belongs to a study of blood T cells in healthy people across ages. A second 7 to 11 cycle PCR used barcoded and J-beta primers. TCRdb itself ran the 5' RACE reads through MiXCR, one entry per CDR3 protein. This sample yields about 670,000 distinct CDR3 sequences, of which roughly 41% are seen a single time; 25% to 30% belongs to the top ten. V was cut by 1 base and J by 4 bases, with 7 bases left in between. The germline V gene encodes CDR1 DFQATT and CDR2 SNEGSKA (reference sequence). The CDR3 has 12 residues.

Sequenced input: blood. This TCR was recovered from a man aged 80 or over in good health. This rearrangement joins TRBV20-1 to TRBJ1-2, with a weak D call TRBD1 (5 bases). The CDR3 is CSARGGGYGYTF. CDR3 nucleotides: TGCAGTGCTAGAGGGGGGGGCTATGGCTACACCTTC.